This T cell receptor (beta chain) was identified during a study of blood T cell repertoires in COVID-19. Profiling relied on immunoSEQ multiplex PCR, and the TCRdb table lists in-frame clones only, not all of them. Of approximately 100,000 clones in the sample, 89% were seen once. CDR3 length equals 15 residues. The V end was cut by 8 bases, the J end by 2 bases, with 16 bases between. Germline-derived CDR1 and CDR2 are MDHEN and SYDVKM. This clonotype was sampled from a woman in her sixties with acute or convalescent COVID-19. The chain employs TRBV28 and TRBJ2-1; tentative D call: TRBD2 (5 bases). The material sequenced was peripheral blood. CDR3 region: CASSPGGRTYNEQFF. The CDR3, as DNA: TGTGCCAGCTCTCCAGGAGGCCGAACCTACAATGAGCAGTTCTTC.